The source of this T cell receptor (beta chain) is a study of T cells after yellow fever vaccination (dated by TCRdb to between 2018 and 2020). In the study overall: Libraries from fractions with low cell numbers were prepared with the SMART-Seq v4 Ultra Low Input RNA kit. Blood was collected at multiple timepoints before and after primary and secondary immunization, and bulk PBMC replicates and cell subsets were isolated. To follow T-cell clones before and after primary and booster YFV17D yellow fever vaccination, bulk TCR alpha and beta repertoires were sequenced over time. Two healthy male donors, one aged 18 to 30 and one aged 30 to 40 years, were included in the cohort. Broad study findings and their caveats: A small fraction of clonotypes appeared in both the CD4 and CD8 compartments, likely as a result of convergent recombination. Computational filtering was required because FACS-sorted repertoires could contain abundant contaminating clonotypes from the bulk population. Compared with the primary T-cell response, the secondary T-cell response was faster but weaker, reaching its peak on day 5 rather than on day 15. After the booster, most of the clones that had expanded following primary vaccination were detected again (around 95% of CD4 and more than 85% of CD8), which suggests that memory was broadly maintained. The study included only a couple of donors, which limits how far the findings can be generalized.

TCR cDNA was made using 5'RACE template switching, a step that added a universal primer site and unique molecular identifiers. Priming of cDNA synthesis was performed from both the TCR alpha and TCR beta constant segments. Two PCR steps were used to amplify libraries, with sample barcodes and sequencing adapters being added in the second step. Sequencing of libraries was performed on Illumina HiSeq 2500 (2x100 bp) or NovaSeq (2x150 bp). The authors processed their data as follows. Reads were demultiplexed and collapsed into UMI consensus sequences with MIGEC, and V(D)J alignment was performed with MiXCR. Vaccine-responding clonotypes were defined with edgeR using replicate PBMC samples, requiring FDR below 0.01 and a log2 fold change above 5 up to day 15. CD4 or CD8 identity was assigned to each bulk clonotype according to whether the clonotype was present at higher abundance in the sequenced CD4 repertoire or the sequenced CD8 repertoire. Clonotypes enriched at least 10-fold in dextramer-positive over dextramer-negative fractions were defined as NS4B-specific, and CD4-biased clonotypes were excluded. Using fastp trimming at Q25 and MiXCR clonotype assembly, TCRdb reanalyzed the public sequencing data and kept in-frame beta chains. Each entry merges the rows of one CDR3 protein and shows their most common DNA and genes. The V and J calls come from TCRdb's annotation, not from the publication. The sample has about 96,000 distinct CDR3 sequences on record, roughly 9% of them singletons. Roughly 15% of the sample is taken by the ten largest.

The treatment or condition label on this specimen signifies: live attenuated yellow fever vaccine strain. PBMCs were isolated from peripheral blood using a standard Ficoll-Paque protocol. Epitope-specific CD8 T cells were sorted with a dextramer loaded with the yellow fever NS4B epitope peptide, and anti-CD3 and anti-CD8 staining was applied. TriZol was used to extract RNA from bulk PBMCs, CD4 and CD8 fractions, and dextramer-positive and dextramer-negative fractions. The junction carries 8 bases between V and J, which are trimmed by 3 bases and 5 bases respectively. CDR1 and CDR2 are read off the germline V gene (reference sequence) as SEHNR and FQNEAQ. The CDR3 sequence holds 13 residues, the cysteine and phenylalanine included. Only the CDR3 DNA stays, 39 bases, in frame from base 1. On this clonotype: No per-base quality is available; no much larger clone lies one base away.

The input for sequencing was CD8+ T cells not binding an NS4B(214-222) dextramer, sorted from PBMCs, taken approximately 15 days after the first yellow fever vaccination. What this sample's cell subset or site label stands for: NS4B epitope dextramer-negative CD8 T cells. Recombination linked TRBV7-9 to TRBJ2-1; the best D guess is TRBD2, with 5 bases matching. This receptor was taken from a man aged 18 to 29 who received the YFV17D yellow fever vaccine. The CDR3 reads CASSFSADNEQFF. In nucleotides, the sequence is TGTGCCAGCAGCTTTAGCGCGGACAATGAGCAGTTCTTC.